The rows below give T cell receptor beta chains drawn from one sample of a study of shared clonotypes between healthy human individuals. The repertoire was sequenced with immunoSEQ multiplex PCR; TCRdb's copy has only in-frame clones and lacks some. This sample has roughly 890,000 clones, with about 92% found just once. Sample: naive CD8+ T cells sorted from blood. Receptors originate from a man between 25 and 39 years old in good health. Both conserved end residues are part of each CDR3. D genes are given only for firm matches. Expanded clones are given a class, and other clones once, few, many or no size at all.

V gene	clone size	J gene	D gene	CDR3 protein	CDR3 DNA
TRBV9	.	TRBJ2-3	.	CASSVEGKSTDTQYF	TGTGCCAGCAGCGTAGAAGGGAAAAGCACAGATACGCAGTATTTT
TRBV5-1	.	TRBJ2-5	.	CASSLGRAETQYF	TGCGCCAGCAGCTTGGGACGGGCGGAGACCCAGTACTTC
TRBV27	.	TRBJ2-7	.	CASSLSRQTYEQYF	TGTGCCAGCAGTCTCTCCCGACAGACCTACGAGCAGTACTTC
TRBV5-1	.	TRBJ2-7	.	CASSSGRAGSYEQYF	TGCGCCAGCAGCTCGGGTAGGGCAGGGTCCTACGAGCAGTACTTC
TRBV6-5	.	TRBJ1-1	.	CASSYSSRVTEAFF	TGTGCCAGCAGTTACTCCAGTAGGGTAACTGAAGCTTTCTTT
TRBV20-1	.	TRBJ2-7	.	CSARVGYEQYF	TGCAGTGCTAGAGTGGGCTACGAGCAGTACTTC
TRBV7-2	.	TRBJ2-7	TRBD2	CASSYQPGLAGGEQYF	TGTGCCAGCAGTTACCAACCGGGACTAGCGGGAGGGGAGCAGTACTTC
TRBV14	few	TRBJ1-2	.	CASSQVVNIGPYGYTF	TGTGCCAGCAGCCAAGTTGTGAATATTGGGCCCTATGGCTACACCTTC
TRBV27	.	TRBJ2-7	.	CASSRGRLNEQYF	TGTGCCAGCAGTAGGGGACGACTCAACGAGCAGTACTTC
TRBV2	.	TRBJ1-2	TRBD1	CASPGQANYGYTF	TGTGCCAGCCCGGGACAGGCTAACTATGGCTACACCTTC
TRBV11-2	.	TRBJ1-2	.	CASALTDSNYGYTF	TGTGCCAGCGCCTTGACCGATTCTAACTATGGCTACACCTTC
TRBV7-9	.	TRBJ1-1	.	CASRGYYRKKGTEAFF	TGTGCCAGCAGGGGATATTACAGGAAAAAGGGTACTGAAGCTTTCTTT
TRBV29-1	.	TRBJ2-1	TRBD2	CSVNLAGGPLGNEQFF	TGCAGCGTGAATCTAGCGGGAGGGCCATTAGGCAATGAGCAGTTCTTC
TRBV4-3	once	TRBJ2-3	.	CASSPRPGLSDTQYF	TGCGCCAGCAGCCCAAGACCGGGTCTATCAGATACGCAGTATTTT
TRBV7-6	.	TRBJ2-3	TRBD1	CASSWTGLGTDTQYF	TGTGCCAGCAGTTGGACAGGTCTAGGCACAGATACGCAGTATTTT
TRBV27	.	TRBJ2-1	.	CASSFGSGNEQFF	TGTGCCAGCAGTTTTGGTAGCGGCAATGAGCAGTTCTTC
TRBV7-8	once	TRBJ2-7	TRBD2	CASSSRRAAGGDEQYF	TGTGCCAGCAGCTCCCGAAGGGCGGCGGGAGGCGACGAGCAGTACTTC
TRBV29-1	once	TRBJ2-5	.	CSVEGTVKAEETQYF	TGCAGCGTTGAAGGAACCGTAAAAGCGGAAGAGACCCAGTACTTC
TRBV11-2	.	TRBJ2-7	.	CASSLVAGETYEQYF	TGTGCCAGCAGCCTGGTGGCAGGGGAGACCTACGAGCAGTACTTC
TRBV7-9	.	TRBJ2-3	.	CASSLFDKPSLLDTQYF	TGTGCCAGCAGCTTATTCGACAAACCCAGCCTCCTCGATACGCAGTATTTT
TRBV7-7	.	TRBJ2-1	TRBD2	CASSLKAGGPLSYNEQFF	TGTGCTAGCAGCTTAAAGGCGGGAGGGCCTTTGTCCTACAATGAGCAGTTCTTC
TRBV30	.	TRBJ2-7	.	CAWSVTDTFYEQYF	TGTGCCTGGAGTGTGACAGATACCTTCTACGAGCAGTACTTC
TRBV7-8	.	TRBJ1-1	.	CASSLHEVNTEAFF	TGTGCCAGCAGCTTACACGAGGTGAACACTGAAGCTTTCTTT
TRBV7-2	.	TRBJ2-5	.	CASSHPGHEETQYF	TGTGCCAGCAGCCACCCAGGACATGAAGAGACCCAGTACTTC
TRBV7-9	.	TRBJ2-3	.	CASSRRQGRTRGTDTQYF	TGTGCCAGCAGCCGCAGGCAGGGCCGAACTCGGGGCACAGATACGCAGTATTTT
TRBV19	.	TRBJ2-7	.	CASSPQDLTYEQYF	TGTGCCAGTAGTCCCCAGGACCTGACCTACGAGCAGTACTTC
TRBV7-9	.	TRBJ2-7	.	CASSPGGGPYEQYF	TGTGCCAGCAGCCCCGGTGGGGGGCCCTACGAGCAGTACTTC
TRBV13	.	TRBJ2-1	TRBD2	CASTSLGTSGLQDEQFF	TGTGCCAGCACCTCTTTAGGGACTAGCGGTCTTCAGGATGAGCAGTTCTTC
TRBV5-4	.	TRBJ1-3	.	CASSYNVFSGNTIYF	TGTGCCAGCAGCTATAACGTCTTCTCTGGAAACACCATATATTTT
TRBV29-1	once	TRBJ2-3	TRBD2	CSAGGLAGGLGDTQYF	TGCAGCGCCGGGGGACTAGCGGGAGGTTTGGGGGATACGCAGTATTTT
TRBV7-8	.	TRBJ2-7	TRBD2	CASSSQRESYEQYF	TGTGCCAGCAGCTCTCAGCGGGAATCCTACGAGCAGTACTTC
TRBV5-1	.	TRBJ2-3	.	CASSFFSGGPSWSTSTDTQYF	TGCGCCAGCAGCTTCTTCTCTGGTGGCCCAAGCTGGAGTACTAGCACAGATACGCAGTATTTT
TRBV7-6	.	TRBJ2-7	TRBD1	CASSLDPGQGPYEQYF	TGTGCCAGCAGCTTAGACCCGGGACAGGGTCCCTACGAGCAGTACTTC
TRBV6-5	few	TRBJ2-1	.	CASSYSSNEQFF	TGTGCCAGCAGTTACTCATCCAATGAGCAGTTCTTC
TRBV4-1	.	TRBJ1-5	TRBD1	CASSLTTGENQPQHF	TGCGCCAGCAGCCTCACTACAGGGGAAAATCAGCCCCAGCATTTT
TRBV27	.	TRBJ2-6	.	CASSFGANVLTF	TGTGCCAGCAGTTTTGGGGCCAACGTCCTGACTTTC
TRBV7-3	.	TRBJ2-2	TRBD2	CASSRDGLAGAGELFF	TGTGCCAGCAGCCGGGATGGGTTAGCGGGCGCCGGGGAGCTGTTTTTT
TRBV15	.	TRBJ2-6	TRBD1	CATSRFRTGSGANVLTF	TGTGCCACCAGCAGATTCCGGACAGGCTCTGGGGCCAACGTCCTGACTTTC
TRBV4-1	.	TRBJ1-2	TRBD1	CASSQEPGQDYGYTF	TGCGCCAGCAGCCAAGAGCCCGGACAGGACTATGGCTACACCTTC
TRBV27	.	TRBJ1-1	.	CASGDWTEAFF	TGTGCCAGCGGGGATTGGACTGAAGCTTTCTTT
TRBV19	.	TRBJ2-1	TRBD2	CASSIIALAGAPYNEQFF	TGTGCCAGTAGTATCATTGCCCTAGCGGGAGCCCCCTACAATGAGCAGTTCTTC
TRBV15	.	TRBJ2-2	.	CATSRDLGANTGELFF	TGTGCCACCAGCAGAGATTTGGGGGCGAACACCGGGGAGCTGTTTTTT
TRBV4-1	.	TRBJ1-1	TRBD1	CASSRQGTTEAFF	TGCGCCAGCAGCAGACAGGGAACCACTGAAGCTTTCTTT
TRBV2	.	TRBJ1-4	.	CASSGAASTNEKLFF	TGTGCCAGCAGTGGGGCGGCTTCAACTAATGAAAAACTGTTTTTT
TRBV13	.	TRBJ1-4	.	CASSLSHVGQINEKLFF	TGTGCCAGCAGCTTATCTCACGTCGGCCAGATTAATGAAAAACTGTTTTTT
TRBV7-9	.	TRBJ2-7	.	CASSLGAYEQYF	TGTGCCAGCAGCTTAGGAGCGTACGAGCAGTACTTC
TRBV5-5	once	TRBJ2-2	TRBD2	CASSLLLAGAITGELFF	TGTGCCAGCAGCTTGCTACTAGCGGGAGCGATCACCGGGGAGCTGTTTTTT
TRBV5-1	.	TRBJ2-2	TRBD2	CASSRTGLAGGANTGELFF	TGCGCCAGCAGCCGGACGGGACTAGCGGGAGGAGCGAACACCGGGGAGCTGTTTTTT
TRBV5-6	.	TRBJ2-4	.	CASSHPLGSKNIQYF	TGTGCCAGCAGCCACCCACTTGGGTCCAAAAACATTCAGTACTTC
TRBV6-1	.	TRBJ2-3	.	CASSELFRSTDTQYF	TGTGCCAGCAGTGAACTTTTCCGGAGCACAGATACGCAGTATTTT
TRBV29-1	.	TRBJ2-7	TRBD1	CSFLGGTGLGSGEQYF	TGCAGCTTCCTCGGAGGGACAGGGCTGGGTAGTGGCGAGCAGTACTTC
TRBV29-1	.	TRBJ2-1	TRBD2	CSVEDPSSGSYNEQFF	TGCAGCGTTGAAGATCCATCTAGCGGTTCCTACAATGAGCAGTTCTTC
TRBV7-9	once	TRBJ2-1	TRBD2	CASSRTSGRARRDEQFF	TGTGCCAGCAGCCGGACTAGCGGGAGGGCCCGGAGGGATGAGCAGTTCTTC
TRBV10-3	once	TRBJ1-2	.	CAISLAGGEKSYGYTF	TGTGCCATCAGCCTCGCGGGAGGGGAGAAGAGCTATGGCTACACCTTC
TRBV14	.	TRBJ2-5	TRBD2	CASSQELAGGRETQYF	TGTGCCAGCAGCCAAGAACTAGCGGGAGGCAGAGAGACCCAGTACTTC
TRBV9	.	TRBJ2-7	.	CASSVGQTYEQYF	TGTGCCAGCAGCGTAGGCCAGACGTACGAGCAGTACTTC
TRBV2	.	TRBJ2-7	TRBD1	CASRETTGQRSYEQYF	TGTGCCAGCAGGGAGACGACAGGGCAACGGTCCTACGAGCAGTACTTC